This TCR beta chain was identified during a study of cytomegalovirus exposure and HLA in healthy donors. Trimming stripped 6 bases from V and 3 bases from J, with 9 bases between. Germline values: CDR1 MNHNY, CDR2 SVGAGI (reference sequence). The CDR3 has 12 residues. The PCR ran on 60 Vbeta and 13 Jbeta primers. Profiled with immunoSEQ multiplex PCR; TCRdb holds only in-frame clones, not every one. Among roughly 100,000 clones listed, over 75% were seen once. The source material was PBMCs. The sequence was obtained from a female donor in good health and CMV-seropositive. V and J are TRBV6-6 and TRBJ2-7; D call uncertain. The CDR3 sequence: CASSTKIYEQYF. DNA for the CDR3: TGTGCCAGCAGCACAAAGATCTACGAGCAGTACTTC.